This TCR beta chain stems from a study of T cell responses to AZD1222 COVID-19 vaccine. General study results and limits: Among the donors, most were white British and more were female, and clonal diversity was possibly underestimated. Baseline seropositives among AZD1222 recipients totaled only 5 to 7.

This clone was found once. What it binds is not known. This table comes from immunoSEQ multiplex PCR, and its TCRdb copy is limited to in-frame clones, with some not included. The data hold some 150,000 clones, with about 87% observed a single time. The germline gives CDR1 SGHRS, CDR2 YFSETQ. The CDR3 is 14 residues long. The V gene lost 0 bases and the J gene lost 6 bases, with 12 bases spanning the gap. This TCR came from an adult in good health. The chain couples TRBV5-1 to TRBJ1-2; D unclear. Source: peripheral blood, taken on day 0 of MenACWY control vaccination. The DNA for the CDR3 is TGCGCCAGCAGCTTGGAGTCGGCGGAACATGGCTACACCTTC. Its protein is CASSLESAEHGYTF.